The source of this TCR beta chain is a study of chemoradiotherapy in HPV16-positive cancers. Study background: Candidate HPV-specific clones and shared TCR motifs came from two HPV16-positive patients. Overall study results and limits: HPV-specific T cells were functionally defined from only two HPV16-positive patients. Better recurrence-free survival went with HPV-responsive T-cell expansion in HPV16-positive patients.

Comment on this clone: As yet, its antigen is unknown.

J gave up 5 bases and V 2 bases, and 2 bases lay outside the gene matches. Germline V gene data show CDR1 as MDHEN and CDR2 as SYDVKM. The CDR3 extends over 15 amino acids. Data came from immunoSEQ multiplex PCR; TCRdb stores just in-frame clones and leaves some out. The sample holds 1,500 to 2,000 clones, about 75% seen once. Repeated repertoire sampling spanned the course of chemoradiotherapy. The source material was tumor tissue, sampled from a patient who underwent chemoradiotherapy. The clonotype originates from a human donor with HPV-associated anogenital cancer. This chain uses TRBV28 with TRBJ2-1, with 11 bases identical to TRBD2. CDR3 sequence (DNA): TGTGCCAGCAGTTTAGAACTAGCGGGGGACAATGAGCAGTTCTTC. The encoded protein is CASSLELAGDNEQFF.